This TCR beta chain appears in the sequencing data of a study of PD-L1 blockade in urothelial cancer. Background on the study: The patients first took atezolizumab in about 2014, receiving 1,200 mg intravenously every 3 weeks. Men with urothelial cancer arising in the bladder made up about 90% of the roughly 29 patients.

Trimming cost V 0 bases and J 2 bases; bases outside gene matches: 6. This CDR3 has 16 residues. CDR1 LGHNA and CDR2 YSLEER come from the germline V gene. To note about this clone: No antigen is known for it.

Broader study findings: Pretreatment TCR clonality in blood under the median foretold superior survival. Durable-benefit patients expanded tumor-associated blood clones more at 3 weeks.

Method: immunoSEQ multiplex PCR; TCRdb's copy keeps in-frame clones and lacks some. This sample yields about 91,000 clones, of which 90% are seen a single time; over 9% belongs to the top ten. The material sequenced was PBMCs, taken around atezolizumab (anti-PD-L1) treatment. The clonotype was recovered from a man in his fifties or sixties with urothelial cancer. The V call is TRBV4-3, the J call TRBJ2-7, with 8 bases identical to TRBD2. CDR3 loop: CASSQEEAGVAYEQYF. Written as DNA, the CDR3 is TGCGCCAGCAGCCAAGAGGAAGCGGGGGTAGCCTACGAGCAGTACTTC.